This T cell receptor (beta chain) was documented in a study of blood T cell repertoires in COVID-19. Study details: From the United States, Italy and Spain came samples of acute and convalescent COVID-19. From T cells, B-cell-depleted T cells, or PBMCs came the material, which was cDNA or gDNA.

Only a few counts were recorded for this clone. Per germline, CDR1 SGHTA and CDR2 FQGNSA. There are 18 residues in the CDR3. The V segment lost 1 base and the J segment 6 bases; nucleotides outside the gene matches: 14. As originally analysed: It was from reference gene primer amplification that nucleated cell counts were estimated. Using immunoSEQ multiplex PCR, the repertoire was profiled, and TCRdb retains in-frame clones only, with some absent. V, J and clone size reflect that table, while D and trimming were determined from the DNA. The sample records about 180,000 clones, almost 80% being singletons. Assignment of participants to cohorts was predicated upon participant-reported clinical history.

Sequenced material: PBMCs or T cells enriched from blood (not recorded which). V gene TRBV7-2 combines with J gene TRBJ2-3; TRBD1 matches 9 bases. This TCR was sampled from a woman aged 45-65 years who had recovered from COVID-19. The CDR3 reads CASSLVYSGQGDRDTQYF. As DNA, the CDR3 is TGTGCCAGCAGCTTAGTATATTCGGGACAGGGCGATAGGGATACGCAGTATTTT.